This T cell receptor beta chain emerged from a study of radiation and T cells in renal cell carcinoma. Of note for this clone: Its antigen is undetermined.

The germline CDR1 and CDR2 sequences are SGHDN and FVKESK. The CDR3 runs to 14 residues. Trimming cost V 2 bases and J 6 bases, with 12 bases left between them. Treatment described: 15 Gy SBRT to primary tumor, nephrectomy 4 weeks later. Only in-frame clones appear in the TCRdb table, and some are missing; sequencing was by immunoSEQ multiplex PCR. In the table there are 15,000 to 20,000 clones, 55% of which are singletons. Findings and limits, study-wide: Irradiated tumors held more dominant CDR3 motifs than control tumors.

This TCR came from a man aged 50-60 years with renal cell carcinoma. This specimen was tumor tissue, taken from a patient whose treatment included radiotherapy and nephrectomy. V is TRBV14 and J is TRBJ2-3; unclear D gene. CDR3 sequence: CASSQNLQSDTQYF. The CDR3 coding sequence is TGTGCCAGCAGCCAAAACTTGCAGTCGGATACGCAGTATTTT.